This TCR beta chain came from a study of response to subunit inactivated influenza vaccine. Findings and caveats of the study: The authors put forward the suggestion that each seasonal influenza vaccination may bring in only a limited number of new T cells.

This CDR3 is built from 14 residues. The ends were cut back, 4 bases at V and 7 bases at J, with 13 bases in the middle. Germline CDR1 MDHEN, CDR2 SYDVKM. A word on this clonotype: Its antigen is unidentified.

TCRdb re-called the RT-PCR reads through MiXCR, storing one row per CDR3 protein. This table has 500,000 to 600,000 distinct CDR3 sequences, 10% to 15% appearing once. The source was PBMCs from blood, collected about 6 weeks after vaccination. The chain recombines TRBV28 with TRBJ2-2, with a tentative D call TRBD1 (5 bases). The source is a man over 45 who received an inactivated influenza vaccine. The DNA of the CDR3 is TGTGCCAGCAGTTGGGGCTGGAGCAACGGGGAGCTGTTTTTT. Translating it yields CASSWGWSNGELFF.